The rows below give T cell receptor beta chains drawn from one sample of a study of shared clonotypes between healthy human individuals. The repertoire was sequenced with immunoSEQ multiplex PCR; TCRdb's copy has only in-frame clones and lacks some. Of some 2 million clones in the sample, 85% to 95% were seen once. Input material: naive CD4+ T cells sorted from blood. These receptors were collected from a man aged 18 to 30 in good health. Each CDR3 is given with its conserved first and last residue. Fields, in order: clone size, D gene, V gene, J gene, CDR3 protein, CDR3 DNA. A D gene is named only where the DNA matches it firmly. Clone size, where shown, is once, few, many, or a class for clones that have expanded.

>.|.|TRBV11-3|TRBJ2-2
CASSSPSIGTGELFF
TGTGCCAGCAGCTCCCCTAGCATCGGCACCGGGGAGCTGTTTTTT
>.|TRBD1|TRBV6-1|TRBJ2-7
CASSPTGGRTYEQYF
TGTGCCAGCAGCCCCACAGGGGGTAGGACCTACGAGCAGTACTTC
>.|TRBD2|TRBV30|TRBJ2-3
CACLGLAGTDTQYF
TGTGCCTGCCTGGGACTAGCGGGCACAGATACGCAGTATTTT
>.|.|TRBV12-5|TRBJ2-2
CASGFPRSKNTGELFF
TGTGCTAGTGGTTTCCCCAGAAGCAAGAACACCGGGGAGCTGTTTTTT
>.|.|TRBV5-6|TRBJ1-6
CASSLFGRGNSPLHF
TGTGCCAGCAGCTTGTTTGGCCGGGGGAATTCACCCCTCCACTTT
>.|TRBD1|TRBV6-5|TRBJ2-1
CASRAQGAYNEQFF
TGTGCCAGCAGAGCCCAGGGGGCGTACAATGAGCAGTTCTTC
>.|.|TRBV6-5|TRBJ2-3
CASSPNFADTQYF
TGTGCCAGCAGTCCGAACTTCGCTGATACGCAGTATTTT
>.|TRBD2|TRBV7-2|TRBJ2-3
CASSTTSGRSTDTQYF
TGTGCCAGCAGCACGACTAGCGGGAGGAGCACAGATACGCAGTATTTT
>.|.|TRBV5-1|TRBJ1-2
CASSGDYGPNYGYTF
TGCGCCAGCAGCGGCGACTACGGGCCTAACTATGGCTACACCTTC
>once|TRBD2|TRBV9|TRBJ2-1
CASSPTSGAYNEQFF
TGTGCCAGCAGCCCTACTAGCGGGGCCTACAATGAGCAGTTCTTC
>.|.|TRBV19|TRBJ2-5
CASSIQVSYQETQYF
TGTGCCAGTAGTATCCAGGTTTCTTACCAAGAGACCCAGTACTTC
>.|TRBD1|TRBV11-2|TRBJ2-7
CASSPRPGQTSYEQYF
TGTGCCAGCAGCCCTCGACCGGGACAGACGTCCTACGAGCAGTACTTC
>.|TRBD2|TRBV6-5|TRBJ2-3
CASRTSGSVADTQYF
TGTGCCAGCAGAACCAGCGGGAGTGTCGCAGATACGCAGTATTTT
>.|TRBD1|TRBV7-6|TRBJ2-2
CASSLATGGSAGELFF
TGTGCCAGCAGCTTAGCTACAGGGGGCTCGGCCGGGGAGCTGTTTTTT
>.|.|TRBV18|TRBJ2-5
CASSTSSQETQYF
TGTGCCAGCTCAACATCCTCTCAAGAGACCCAGTACTTC
>.|TRBD1|TRBV27|TRBJ2-2
CASSSRQGTGELFF
TGTGCCAGCAGTTCCAGACAGGGCACCGGGGAGCTGTTTTTT
>.|.|TRBV11-3|TRBJ1-1
CASSFRGGTEAFF
TGTGCCAGCAGCTTCAGGGGAGGGACTGAAGCTTTCTTT
>once|TRBD1|TRBV11-2|TRBJ2-3
CASSSQGARGEDTQYF
TGTGCCAGCAGCTCACAGGGGGCGAGGGGTGAAGATACGCAGTATTTT
>.|.|TRBV11-1|TRBJ2-5
CASSFQGGETQYF
TGTGCCAGCAGCTTTCAGGGCGGAGAGACCCAGTACTTC
>.|TRBD2|TRBV5-1|TRBJ2-3
CASSVSGSYTQYF
TGCGCCAGCTCCGTTAGCGGGAGCTATACGCAGTATTTT
>.|.|TRBV19|TRBJ1-5
CASSMSVFNQPQHF
TGTGCCAGTAGTATGTCGGTGTTCAATCAGCCCCAGCATTTT
>once|.|TRBV6-1|TRBJ1-5
CASSGWGPEQPQHF
TGTGCCAGCAGTGGTTGGGGCCCAGAGCAGCCCCAGCATTTT
>once|.|TRBV19|TRBJ1-6
CASSTTASSYNSPLHF
TGTGCCAGTAGTACGACGGCCAGCTCCTATAATTCACCCCTCCACTTT
>.|TRBD1|TRBV7-9|TRBJ2-7
CASSWGQNYEQYF
TGTGCCAGCAGCTGGGGACAGAACTACGAGCAGTACTTC
>.|.|TRBV18|TRBJ2-1
CASSPLIGTGSYNEQFF
TGTGCCAGCTCACCACTTATTGGGACTGGGTCCTACAATGAGCAGTTCTTC
>once|TRBD1|TRBV6-5|TRBJ1-2
CASSRTGQIYGYTF
TGTGCCAGCAGTCGAACGGGACAGATCTATGGCTACACCTTC
>.|.|TRBV27|TRBJ1-2
CASSDRNYGYTF
TGTGCCAGCAGTGACAGGAACTATGGCTACACCTTC
>few|TRBD1|TRBV28|TRBJ2-7
CASSFGTGVYEQYF
TGTGCCAGCAGTTTTGGGACAGGGGTCTACGAGCAGTACTTC
>.|.|TRBV4-3|TRBJ1-2
CASSQGVGGKSYGYTF
TGCGCCAGCAGCCAAGGGGTCGGGGGCAAGTCTTATGGCTACACCTTC
>.|TRBD1|TRBV19|TRBJ1-6
CASSIRGPESPLHF
TGTGCCAGTAGTATAAGGGGGCCTGAATCACCCCTCCACTTT